This T cell receptor beta chain is drawn from a study of beta chain features in type 1 diabetes. The wider study: All of the samples together had approximately 99 million sorted cells examined. The study, taken as a whole, reports: TCRB CDR3 length was moderately but significantly reduced in all four CD4+ subsets of Type 1 diabetes patients.

With regard to this clone: The antigen remains unidentified.

The entirety of the isolated RNA underwent reverse transcription, so expressed TCRB transcripts were sequenced. Profiling relied on immunoSEQ multiplex PCR, and the TCRdb table lists in-frame clones only, not all of them. This table holds hundreds of thousands of clones, over 10% found once. The sample comprised naive CD4+ T cells from blood. This receptor was obtained from a man aged 18 to 30 with type 1 diabetes.

The CDR3 nucleotides read TGTGCCAGCAGTTTATTATTGGGGTTCCCCTACGAGCAGTACTTC. The encoded protein is CASSLLLGFPYEQYF. J is TRBJ2-7 and V is TRBV27, with unresolved D. The length of the CDR3 is 15 residues. The ends were cut back, 1 base at V and 2 bases at J, with 12 bases in the middle. Germline V gene data show CDR1 as MNHEY and CDR2 as SMNVEV (reference sequence).